These T cell receptor beta chains were read from a single sample in a study of blood T cell dynamics during melanoma immunotherapy. Some clones are missing from TCRdb's copy, which holds only in-frame ones; the method was immunoSEQ multiplex PCR. Of under 9,500 clones listed, around 90% were seen once; the top ten hold about 6%. The sample here was blood, taken from a patient treated with checkpoint blockade. The receptors stem from a human donor with melanoma. The CDR3 runs from the conserved cysteine through the conserved F or W. A D gene is named only where the DNA matches it firmly. Clone size, where shown, is once, few, many, or a class for clones that have expanded.

D	size	V	J	CDR3	DNA
.	.	TRBV5-1	TRBJ1-1	CASSSSGGTEAFF	TGCGCCAGCAGCTCCTCGGGGGGGACTGAAGCTTTCTTT
TRBD2	.	TRBV11-2	TRBJ2-2	CASSLMSSGVTGELFF	TGTGCCAGCAGCCTGATGTCTAGCGGGGTTACCGGGGAGCTGTTTTTT
.	few	TRBV27	TRBJ1-5	CASKAGVISNQPQHF	TGTGCCAGCAAAGCGGGGGTTATAAGCAATCAGCCCCAGCATTTT
TRBD1	.	TRBV6-1	TRBJ1-6	CASSENPGQGAAALHF	TGTGCCAGCAGTGAAAACCCGGGACAGGGGGCTGCGGCCCTCCACTTT
.	.	TRBV19	TRBJ1-6	CASGEQSYDSPLHF	TGTGCCAGTGGGGAACAGAGTTATGATTCACCCCTCCACTTT
TRBD1	.	TRBV4-2	TRBJ2-7	CASSQDEGQGNLEQYF	TGTGCCAGCAGCCAAGACGAAGGACAGGGGAACCTGGAGCAGTACTTC
TRBD1	.	TRBV18	TRBJ1-4	CASSPGQGREKLFF	TGTGCCAGCTCACCGGGACAGGGTAGAGAAAAACTGTTTTTT
.	.	TRBV4-2	TRBJ2-7	CASSGNRERHEQYF	TGTGCCAGCAGCGGGAACAGGGAACGGCACGAGCAGTACTTC
.	.	TRBV30	TRBJ1-2	CALNRGYGYTF	TGTGCACTAAACCGGGGATATGGCTACACCTTC
.	.	TRBV5-1	TRBJ2-7	CASSWGDSQAYF	TGCGCCAGCAGCTGGGGGGACAGCCAGGCTTACTTC
.	.	TRBV9	TRBJ1-1	CASSGRGLTTEAFF	TGTGCCAGCAGCGGACGGGGGTTGACCACTGAAGCTTTCTTT
.	.	TRBV20-1	TRBJ2-7	CSAGSSHEQYF	TGCAGTGCTGGGTCCTCCCATGAGCAGTACTTC
TRBD2	.	TRBV29-1	TRBJ2-5	CSVETLAGGRETQYF	TGCAGCGTTGAAACGCTAGCGGGGGGGCGAGAGACCCAGTACTTC
.	once	TRBV11-2	TRBJ2-5	CASSRDNQETQYF	TGTGCCAGCAGCCGCGACAACCAAGAGACCCAGTACTTC
.	.	TRBV28	TRBJ2-1	CASSPLSGEQFF	TGTGCCAGCAGCCCCCTCTCCGGTGAGCAGTTCTTC
TRBD1	.	TRBV14	TRBJ2-7	CASSHHKGQDEQYF	TGTGCCAGCAGCCACCACAAGGGACAGGACGAGCAGTACTTC
.	.	TRBV7-2	TRBJ2-7	CASSLGTFTYEQYF	TGTGCCAGCAGCCTCGGGACATTCACCTACGAGCAGTACTTC
.	.	TRBV9	TRBJ1-5	CASSQTDGWNQPQHF	TGTGCCAGCAGCCAGACCGATGGGTGGAATCAGCCCCAGCATTTT
TRBD1	.	TRBV10-3	TRBJ1-1	CAISESSQGVRTEAFF	TGTGCCATCAGTGAGTCTTCCCAGGGGGTAAGGACTGAAGCTTTCTTT
TRBD1	.	TRBV5-5	TRBJ1-2	CASSLVVREGGNYGYTF	TGTGCCAGCAGCTTGGTAGTGAGGGAAGGGGGCAACTATGGCTACACCTTC
.	once	TRBV7-9	TRBJ2-3	CASSLVKVTDTQYF	TGTGCCAGCAGCTTAGTGAAGGTAACAGATACGCAGTATTTT
.	.	TRBV2	TRBJ2-3	CASRRVSDTQYF	TGTGCCAGCAGGCGAGTGTCAGATACGCAGTATTTT
.	.	TRBV4-1	TRBJ1-2	CASSYRGGENYGYTF	TGCGCCAGCAGCTACCGAGGGGGGGAAAACTATGGCTACACCTTC
TRBD1	.	TRBV28	TRBJ2-1	CASRGQGRNEQFF	TGTGCCAGCAGAGGACAGGGCAGGAATGAGCAGTTCTTC
.	.	TRBV19	TRBJ2-3	CASSRGRADTQYF	TGTGCCAGTAGTAGGGGAAGGGCAGATACGCAGTATTTT
.	once	TRBV6-1	TRBJ1-2	CASSPQGHGSYGYTF	TGTGCCAGCAGTCCCCAGGGGCATGGGAGCTATGGCTACACCTTC
TRBD2	once	TRBV6-5	TRBJ2-1	CASSLAGGMGEQFF	TGTGCCAGCAGTTTGGCGGGAGGGATGGGTGAGCAGTTCTTC
.	.	TRBV5-1	TRBJ2-5	CASSLARQETQYF	TGCGCCAGCAGCTTGGCCCGCCAAGAGACCCAGTACTTC
.	.	TRBV5-1	TRBJ1-6	CASSPGGGGSYNSPLHF	TGCGCCAGCAGCCCTGGTGGGGGGGGCTCCTATAATTCACCCCTCCACTTT
.	.	TRBV29-1	TRBJ1-1	CSAKGSRTEASF	TGCAGCGCGAAAGGCTCTAGGACTGAAGCTTCCTTT
.	.	TRBV7-9	TRBJ1-3	CASSPGGAGSGNTIYF	TGTGCCAGCAGCCCGGGGGGGGCCGGCTCTGGAAACACCATATATTTT
TRBD1	.	TRBV7-6	TRBJ2-1	CASSFGTGSSYNEQFF	TGTGCCAGCAGCTTTGGGACAGGGAGCTCCTACAATGAGCAGTTCTTC
TRBD2	.	TRBV5-1	TRBJ2-5	CASSSTSGRADSFQTQYF	TGCGCCAGCAGCTCGACTAGCGGGAGGGCCGATTCTTTCCAGACCCAGTACTTC
.	.	TRBV28	TRBJ2-1	CASSFPPSGVVRANEQFF	TGTGCCAGCAGTTTCCCCCCCTCTGGGGTAGTCAGGGCGAATGAGCAGTTCTTC
.	few	TRBV2	TRBJ1-1	CASGNTEAFF	TGTGCCAGCGGTAACACTGAAGCTTTCTTT
.	.	TRBV5-8	TRBJ1-6	CASRFDSLYNSPLHF	TGTGCCAGCAGATTCGACAGCCTCTATAATTCACCCCTCCACTTT
TRBD1	few	TRBV6-1	TRBJ1-5	CASSEAERDRINQPQHF	TGTGCCAGCAGTGAAGCAGAGAGGGACAGGATTAATCAGCCCCAGCATTTT
.	.	TRBV27	TRBJ1-6	CASRPGGNSPLHF	TGTGCCAGCCGACCAGGAGGAAATTCACCCCTCCACTTT
.	.	TRBV6-5	TRBJ1-1	CASSYLESAEAFF	TGTGCCAGCAGTTACTTAGAGTCCGCTGAAGCTTTCTTT
.	once	TRBV4-1	TRBJ1-1	CASSQQRGDTEAFF	TGCGCCAGCAGCCAACAAAGGGGGGACACTGAAGCTTTCTTT
TRBD1	.	TRBV4-1	TRBJ1-1	CASKGTGGYTEAFF	TGCGCCAGCAAAGGGACAGGGGGCTACACTGAAGCTTTCTTT